This entry describes one TCR beta chain. Germline V gene lookup returns CDR1 MGHRA and CDR2 YSYEKL. The CDR3 spans 15 residues. After removal of 1 base from V and 8 bases from J, the junction contained 7 bases not matched to a gene. These data come from a study of T cell responses to AZD1222 COVID-19 vaccine. Assay used: immunoSEQ multiplex PCR; TCRdb lists only in-frame clones, some missing. The table includes roughly 120,000 clones, just over 90% detected once. Here the sequenced sample was peripheral blood, taken 28 days after the second AZD1222 dose. The rearrangement links TRBV4-1 to TRBJ1-2; 10 nucleotides agree with TRBD1. This clonotype was obtained from an adult who received the AZD1222 COVID-19 vaccine. The CDR3 sequence is CASSQVDRGPWGYTF. The CDR3 nucleotides read TGCGCCAGCAGCCAAGTCGACAGGGGGCCTTGGGGCTACACCTTC.